This TCR beta chain stems from a study of T cell repertoires in cytomegalovirus infection. Trimming stripped 0 bases from V and 0 bases from J, with 15 bases between. This CDR3 comprises 18 residues. Germline V gives CDR1 MNHEY, CDR2 SVGAGI. TCRdb re-called the reads through MiXCR, storing one row per CDR3 protein. The sample consists of approximately 110,000 distinct CDR3 sequences, 10% of them appearing once. This clonotype was picked up many times. Its antigen is not identified. V usage is TRBV6-5 and J usage is TRBJ1-3; D possibly corresponds to TRBD1 (5 bases). This clonotype was obtained from a human donor in good health (CMV status not recorded). Some clones in this sample may be carry-over from other donors' samples. Material: PBMCs, sequenced either directly or after in vitro stimulation (not recorded which). DNA of the CDR3: TGTGCCAGCAGTTACTCCGGCAACACAGGCCACTCTGGAAACACCATATATTTT. This codes for CASSYSGNTGHSGNTIYF.